What follows describes a single T cell receptor (beta chain). Its antigen is still unknown. The source of the sample is a study of radiotherapy plus CTLA-4 blockade in lung cancer. Study context: There were objective responses in 18% of patients, and roughly 32% had disease control. Study-wide points: Peripheral blood showed expansion of tumor-derived TCR clones after radiotherapy and ipilimumab. Strongest reported response predictors: early blood clone changes and post-radiation interferon-beta.

Focal radiation and CTLA-4 blockade (ipilimumab) were tested in chemo-refractory metastatic non-small-cell lung cancer patients. This CDR3 is 15 amino acids long. The J segment lost 9 bases and the V segment lost 0 bases, leaving 5 bases of the junction unmatched. Per the germline V gene, CDR1 is MNHEY and CDR2 is SMNVEV (reference sequence). Method: immunoSEQ multiplex PCR; TCRdb's copy keeps in-frame clones and lacks some. The sample has roughly 50,000 clones, 88% seen once. Sequenced material: peripheral blood, taken from a patient treated with radiotherapy plus ipilimumab. The clonotype was recovered from a human donor with non-small cell lung cancer whose response to radiotherapy plus ipilimumab could not be evaluated. The V call is TRBV27, the J call TRBJ1-6; TRBD1 matches 7 bases. The CDR3 bases are TGTGCCAGCAGTTTATCGCAGGGGGATAGTTCACCCCTCCACTTT. Amino acid sequence: CASSLSQGDSSPLHF.